This T cell receptor (beta chain) appears in the sequencing data of a study of blood T cell repertoires in COVID-19. V shed 2 bases, J shed 5 bases, and the junction held 2 bases outside the gene matches. The CDR3 covers 14 residues. Germline CDR1 and CDR2: SNHLY and FYNNEI. This clone was seen once. Other DNA sequences within the sample encode an identical CDR3. TCRdb keeps only in-frame clones here, not all; method: immunoSEQ multiplex PCR. The repertoire holds some 420,000 clones, 75% to 90% seen once, with around 1.1% in the top ten. Participants were aged 18 to 89 years, lived in about two dozen US areas, and enrolled virtually. Allocation to cohorts depended on clinical history reported by the participants. Donors of Cohort 3 who recovered were those that had two negative PCRs, clearance, or symptom resolution.

The V and J genes are TRBV2 and TRBJ2-5; 10 positions match TRBD2. Sequencing used PBMCs or T cells enriched from blood (not recorded which). The receptor's source is a man between 25 and 39 years old who had recovered from COVID-19. CDR3 sequence: CASSESGRGETQYF. CDR3 nucleotides: TGTGCCAGCAGTGAAAGCGGGAGGGGGGAGACCCAGTACTTC.